This entry concerns a single TCR beta chain. These data come from a study of CD8 T cells in Susac syndrome. The RNA input was 0.5 to 1 ug, and it was reverse transcribed with random hexamers. TCRdb reprocessed the immunoSEQ multiplex PCR reads via MiXCR and lists one record per CDR3 protein. The sample consists of approximately 140,000 distinct CDR3 sequences, 90% to 95% of them appearing once. This CDR3 has 12 residues. Germline-derived CDR1 and CDR2 are MRHNA and SNTAGT. The ends were cut back, 9 bases at V and 0 bases at J, with 9 bases in the middle. Controls comprised healthy donors matched for age and sex. The authors negatively isolated CD8+ and CD4+ T cells and FACS-enriched TEMRA cells.

The genes are TRBV6-4 and TRBJ2-7; D possibly corresponds to TRBD2 (6 bases). The sequence was obtained from a human donor in good health. The sequencing sample was made of CD8+ T cells from PBMCs. CDR3 bases: TGTGCCAGAGGGGACTGCTCCTACGAGCAGTACTTC. It is translated as CARGDCSYEQYF.